A selection of T cell receptor beta chains follows, all from one sample in a study of cytomegalovirus exposure and HLA in healthy donors. The protocol was immunoSEQ multiplex PCR, while the TCRdb copy is restricted to in-frame clones and leaves out a portion. The sample lists 65,000 to 75,000 clones; about 94% were seen once. The material sequenced was PBMCs. These receptors came from a young man in good health and CMV-seropositive. CDR3s leave out the opening cysteine and the closing phenylalanine or tryptophan. Fields, in order: CDR3 protein, clone size, CDR3 length, J gene, V gene. Expanded clones are given a class, and other clones once, few, many or no size at all.

CDR3: ASSSPVGGGNTGELF
size: -
length: 15
J: TRBJ2-2
V: TRBV28

CDR3: ASSLDGRGKSGNTIY
size: once
length: 15
J: TRBJ1-3
V: TRBV11-2

CDR3: ASSLRDRATYNEQF
size: -
length: 14
J: TRBJ2-1
V: TRBV7-8

CDR3: ASSRAGGPYNEQF
size: once
length: 13
J: TRBJ2-1
V: TRBV19

CDR3: ASRQGAEEQY
size: -
length: 10
J: TRBJ2-7
V: TRBV6-5

CDR3: ASSLAGGEYNEQF
size: -
length: 13
J: TRBJ2-1
V: TRBV6-1

CDR3: ASSLLGGVRNEQF
size: -
length: 13
J: TRBJ2-1
V: TRBV7-3

CDR3: ASSFSDTIY
size: -
length: 9
J: TRBJ1-3
V: TRBV11-3

CDR3: ASSEGGGGNEQF
size: once
length: 12
J: TRBJ2-1
V: TRBV6-4

CDR3: ASSLLTGDLNTEAF
size: -
length: 14
J: TRBJ1-1
V: TRBV7-8

CDR3: ASSPRAGMTSGTGVGQF
size: -
length: 17
J: TRBJ2-1
V: TRBV7-3

CDR3: ASSFDRRGGYT
size: -
length: 11
J: TRBJ1-2
V: TRBV5-1

CDR3: ASSSWRQGTAKNIQY
size: -
length: 15
J: TRBJ2-4
V: TRBV28

CDR3: ASSFPRNQPQH
size: -
length: 11
J: TRBJ1-5
V: TRBV28

CDR3: ASSSSGTGGREKLF
size: -
length: 14
J: TRBJ1-4
V: TRBV27

CDR3: ASSFLGGTKQKETQY
size: once
length: 15
J: TRBJ2-5
V: TRBV28

CDR3: ASSEAPTGLLNEQY
size: -
length: 14
J: TRBJ2-7
V: TRBV6-1

CDR3: AISERVGVSGYT
size: -
length: 12
J: TRBJ1-2
V: TRBV10-3

CDR3: ASSPRGQSSYEQY
size: once
length: 13
J: TRBJ2-7
V: TRBV18

CDR3: ASSYSAGDEQY
size: -
length: 11
J: TRBJ2-7
V: TRBV6-6

CDR3: ATSRASGTGVSEQF
size: -
length: 14
J: TRBJ2-1
V: TRBV15

CDR3: ASSEDGRADTQY
size: -
length: 12
J: TRBJ2-3
V: TRBV6-1

CDR3: ALILAGSSGEQF
size: -
length: 12
J: TRBJ2-1
V: TRBV30

CDR3: ASSFLTTRNTEAF
size: once
length: 13
J: TRBJ1-1
V: TRBV28

CDR3: ASSKSQGAGKQY
size: -
length: 12
J: TRBJ2-7
V: TRBV6-5

CDR3: ASMIAGAGEQF
size: -
length: 11
J: TRBJ2-1
V: TRBV2

CDR3: ATSRASRGYEQY
size: -
length: 12
J: TRBJ2-7
V: TRBV15

CDR3: ASSTGAYTEAF
size: -
length: 11
J: TRBJ1-1
V: TRBV11-2

CDR3: ASSLGDRVGTEAF
size: -
length: 13
J: TRBJ1-1
V: TRBV6-6

CDR3: SARDKHEQY
size: -
length: 9
J: TRBJ2-7
V: TRBV20-1

CDR3: ASSSLRRQGNVYEQY
size: -
length: 15
J: TRBJ2-7
V: TRBV11-2

CDR3: ASSLGDRDVSEQF
size: few
length: 13
J: TRBJ2-1
V: TRBV5-1

CDR3: AWSVGSSGSYEQY
size: -
length: 13
J: TRBJ2-7
V: TRBV30

CDR3: ASSSGTSLYEQY
size: -
length: 12
J: TRBJ2-7
V: TRBV6-5

CDR3: ASSPSVAGNTIY
size: -
length: 12
J: TRBJ1-3
V: TRBV14

CDR3: ASSLRNTEAF
size: -
length: 10
J: TRBJ1-1
V: TRBV11-2

CDR3: ASSLRQNSNQPQH
size: -
length: 13
J: TRBJ1-5
V: TRBV7-8

CDR3: ASSETSGPSEQF
size: -
length: 12
J: TRBJ2-1
V: TRBV19

CDR3: ASSRGLIQTQY
size: -
length: 11
J: TRBJ2-5
V: TRBV6-1

CDR3: ASSLAGGSYNEQF
size: -
length: 13
J: TRBJ2-1
V: TRBV11-3

CDR3: ASTKGTARDNEQF
size: once
length: 13
J: TRBJ2-1
V: TRBV5-1

CDR3: ASSVGNSGSTDTQY
size: -
length: 14
J: TRBJ2-3
V: TRBV9

CDR3: ASSPPTSGSDNEQF
size: -
length: 14
J: TRBJ2-1
V: TRBV27

CDR3: SVAGRTGELF
size: -
length: 10
J: TRBJ2-2
V: TRBV29-1

CDR3: ASSKGRGETQY
size: -
length: 11
J: TRBJ2-5
V: TRBV7-8

CDR3: AHLADREGQETQY
size: -
length: 13
J: TRBJ2-5
V: TRBV23-1

CDR3: ASSIGRVRPLGNTEAF
size: -
length: 16
J: TRBJ1-1
V: TRBV19

CDR3: AISESPGDTQY
size: -
length: 11
J: TRBJ2-3
V: TRBV10-3

CDR3: ASSDGLAKNIQY
size: -
length: 12
J: TRBJ2-4
V: TRBV25-1

CDR3: ASSSGRSTDTQY
size: -
length: 12
J: TRBJ2-3
V: TRBV13

CDR3: ASSPRTGNTEAF
size: -
length: 12
J: TRBJ1-1
V: TRBV18

CDR3: ASGASVNTGELF
size: once
length: 12
J: TRBJ2-2
V: TRBV12-5

CDR3: ASSVGGQNYGYT
size: -
length: 12
J: TRBJ1-2
V: TRBV9